This TCR beta chain was recorded in a study of blood T cell repertoires in COVID-19. Profiled with immunoSEQ multiplex PCR; TCRdb holds only in-frame clones, not every one. The sample holds around 300,000 clones, 80% to 90% seen once. Germline assignment: CDR1 LGHNA and CDR2 YNFKEQ. The CDR3 loop spans 15 amino acids. V gave up 0 bases and J gave up 8 bases; unmatched junction bases: 9. The material sequenced was peripheral blood. The sequence came from a woman in her seventies with acute or convalescent COVID-19. The genes are TRBV4-2 and TRBJ1-2; 7 nucleotides agree with TRBD1. CDR3 bases: TGTGCCAGCAGCCAAGATGCCACAGGGGCAATGGGCTACACCTTC. Protein: CASSQDATGAMGYTF.